The following is a T cell receptor beta chain sequence with its context. Its matching antigen is unknown. The data belong to a study of beta chain features in type 1 diabetes. Findings and limits, study-wide: Type 1 diabetes patients had TCRB CDR3s that were shorter (moderately but significantly so) in all four CD4+ subsets.

The investigators reverse transcribed all of the isolated RNA, so they sequenced expressed TCRB transcripts. Here immunoSEQ multiplex PCR was the method, and the copy in TCRdb shows in-frame clones only, minus some. The sample shows 150,000 to 200,000 clones, 63% of them seen only once. Germline V CDR1 and CDR2: SGHAT, FQNNGV. Deletions cut 3 bases from V and 1 base from J, with 6 bases between. CDR3 size: 13 residues. The origin of this receptor is a man under 40 with type 1 diabetes. The chain combines TRBV11-2 with TRBJ1-1; perhaps TRBD1 as D (6 bases). The sample taken for sequencing was naive CD4+ T cells from blood. CDR3: CASSLDRNTEAFF. CDR3 sequence (DNA): TGTGCCAGCAGCTTGGACAGGAACACTGAAGCTTTCTTT. The full variable domain, with the rest looked up from reference TRBV11-2 and TRBJ1-1, is EAGVAQSPRYKIIEKRQSVAFWCNPISGHATLYWYQQILGQGPKLLIQFQNNGVVDDSQLPKDRFSAERLKGVDSTLKIQPAKLEDSAVYLCASSLDRNTEAFFGQGTRLTVV.